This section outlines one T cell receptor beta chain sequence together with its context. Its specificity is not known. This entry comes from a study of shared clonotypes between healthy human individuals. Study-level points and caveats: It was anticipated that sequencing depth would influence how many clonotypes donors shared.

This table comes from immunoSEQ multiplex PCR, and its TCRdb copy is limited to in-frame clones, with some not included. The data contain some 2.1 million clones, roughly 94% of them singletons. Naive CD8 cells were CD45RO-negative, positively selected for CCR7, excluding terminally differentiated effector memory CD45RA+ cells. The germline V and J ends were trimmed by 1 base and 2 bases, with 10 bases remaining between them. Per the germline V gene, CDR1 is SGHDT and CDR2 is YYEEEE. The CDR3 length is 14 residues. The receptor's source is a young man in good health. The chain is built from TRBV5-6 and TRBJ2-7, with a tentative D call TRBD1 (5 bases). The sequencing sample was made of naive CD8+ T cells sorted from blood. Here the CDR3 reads CASSLYRWTYEQYF. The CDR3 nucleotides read TGTGCCAGCAGCTTGTACAGGTGGACCTACGAGCAGTACTTC.